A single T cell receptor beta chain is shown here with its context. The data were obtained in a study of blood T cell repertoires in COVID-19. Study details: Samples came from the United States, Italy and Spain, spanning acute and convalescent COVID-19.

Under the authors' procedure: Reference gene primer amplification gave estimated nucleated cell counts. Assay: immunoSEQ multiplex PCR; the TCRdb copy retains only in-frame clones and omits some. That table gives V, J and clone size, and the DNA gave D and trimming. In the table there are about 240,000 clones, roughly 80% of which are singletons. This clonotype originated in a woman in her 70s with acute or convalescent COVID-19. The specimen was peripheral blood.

CDR3 sequence: CASSLAQVGTEAFF. The CDR3 nucleotides read TGTGCCAGCAGCTTAGCGCAAGTCGGCACTGAAGCTTTCTTT. The gene calls are TRBV7-2 and TRBJ1-1; unclear D gene. CDR3 length equals 14 residues. The germline gives CDR1 SGHTA, CDR2 FQGNSA. V was shortened by 0 bases and J by 4 bases, with 9 bases between the two germline ends.